This passage covers 12 T cell receptor beta chains from one sample sequenced in a study of T cells in Graves' hyperthyroidism and ophthalmopathy. Researchers amplified the TCR beta CDR3 regions from RNA transcripts. The HTBI set primed first-round TCR CDR3 RT-PCR. TCRdb re-called the multiplex PCR reads through MiXCR, storing one row per CDR3 protein. The profile shows about 660,000 distinct CDR3 sequences, 45% of them singletons. Specimen: peripheral blood or thyroid tissue (not recorded which). The receptors derive from an adult man with Graves' disease, either hyperthyroidism or ophthalmopathy (not recorded which).

The chain recombines TRBV29-1 with TRBJ1-6; D remains unclear. CDR3 length: 11 residues. Germline V gene lookup returns CDR1 SQVTM and CDR2 ANQGSEA. The DNA for the CDR3 is TGCAGTGTCCGGGCCAATTCACCCCTCCACTTT. Translated, it gives CSVRANSPLHF.

This chain joins TRBV29-1 and TRBJ1-3; D is unresolved. The CDR3 has 11 amino acids. Germline V gene sequence: CDR1 SQVTM, CDR2 ANQGSEA. The ends were cut back, 1 base at V and 7 bases at J, with 5 bases in the middle. CDR3 sequence: CSVEGLNTIYF. The CDR3 nucleotides are TGCAGCGTTGAAGGCTTGAACACCATATATTTT.

This clonotype was observed a few times. At one boundary the junction diverges from the germline segment, which might be a read error. V is TRBV10-3 and J is TRBJ2-5; 13 bases are a match to TRBD2. This CDR3 spans 16 amino acids. Germline CDR1 ENHRY, CDR2 SYGVKD. CDR3 in amino acids: CASSQTSGRLGETQYF. As DNA, the CDR3 is TGTGCCAGCAGTCAGACTAGCGGGAGGCTTGGAGAGACCCAGTACTTC.

The chain links TRBV2 to TRBJ1-5, with 11 bases matching TRBD1. The CDR3 has 17 residues. With 3 bases clipped from V and 1 base from J, the junction kept 5 bases outside the gene matches. The germline V gene has CDR1 SNHLY and CDR2 FYNNEI. The CDR3 bases are TGTGCCAGCAGTGATCCCGGGACAGGGGGGAGCAATCAGCCCCAGCATTTT. It translates to CASSDPGTGGSNQPQHF.

The sample holds many counts of this clonotype. This chain links TRBV6-1 with TRBJ2-7; a weak D match, TRBD2 (5 bases). The CDR3 loop spans 12 amino acids. CDR1 MNHNS and CDR2 SASEGT come from the germline V gene. The V end was cut by 4 bases, the J end by 5 bases, with 9 bases between. The CDR3 here is CASSVGGHEQYF. The CDR3 bases are TGTGCCAGCAGTGTTGGAGGACACGAGCAGTACTTC.

This sequence joins TRBV5-5 and TRBJ1-1, with D uncertain. CDR1 and CDR2 (germline): SGHKS, YYEKEE (reference sequence). Trimming stripped 0 bases from V and 6 bases from J, with 9 bases between. CDR3 length equals 13 residues. The DNA of the CDR3 is TGTGCCAGCAGCTTGGAGTTGATGGCTGAAGCTTTCTTT. It specifies CASSLELMAEAFF.

The J gene is TRBJ2-5, the V gene TRBV29-1, with 8 bases aligning to TRBD2. CDR3 length equals 12 residues. The trim removed 4 bases at V and 4 bases at J, leaving 2 bases unmatched. The germline V gene has CDR1 SQVTM and CDR2 ANQGSEA. The CDR3 reads CSVGTSRETQYF. The CDR3 DNA sequence: TGCAGCGTTGGGACTAGCCGAGAGACCCAGTACTTC.

The rearrangement uses TRBV24-1 and TRBJ2-7; no firm D call. Germline values: CDR1 KGHDR, CDR2 SFDVKD. The V and J ends lost 2 bases and 2 bases respectively, with 6 bases between them. This CDR3 contains 13 residues. CDR3 bases: TGTGCCACCAGTGATTCTTCTACCTACGAGCAGTACTTC. Its protein is CATSDSSTYEQYF.

This clonotype occurred many times. The rearrangement links TRBV24-1 to TRBJ2-2; D perhaps matches TRBD2 (6 bases). CDR3 length equals 16 residues. Germline V CDR1 and CDR2: KGHDR, SFDVKD. Deletions cut 0 bases from V and 6 bases from J, with 13 bases between. For the CDR3, the DNA is TGTGCCACCAGTGATTTGCTGGCGGGAAGGCCCGGGGAGCTGTTTTTT. Translating gives CATSDLLAGRPGELFF.

This clonotype was seen a few times. A junction boundary mismatches the germline segment, possibly from a read error. V is TRBV2 and J is TRBJ1-2; weak D call: TRBD1 (5 bases). Germline loops: CDR1 SNHLY, CDR2 FYNNEI. The CDR3 spans 13 residues. The DNA for the CDR3 is TGTGCCAGCAGTCTAGACAGTTACTATGGCCACACCTTC. Translation gives CASSLDSYYGHTF.

There are many counts of this clonotype. Here the CDR3 DNA reads TGTGCCAGCAGTTTAGGCAGGGAGCGCGGCTACACCTTC. Protein sequence: CASSLGRERGYTF. The chain carries TRBV12-3 or TRBV12-4 and TRBJ1-2; tentatively, D is TRBD1 (5 bases). This CDR3 region has 13 residues. V gave up 1 base and J gave up 8 bases, with 11 bases separating them.

About this clonotype itself: A read error is possible here, since a much larger clone lies one base away. The genes are TRBV7-3 and TRBJ1-1; 9 nucleotides agree with TRBD1. Germline-derived CDR1 and CDR2 are SGHTA and FQGTGA. The V and J ends lost 0 bases and 6 bases, in that order; junction bases with no gene match: 5. The CDR3 extends over 15 amino acids. For the CDR3, the DNA is TGTGCCAGCAGCTTAACAGGGACAGGGAGTGCTGAAGCTTTCTTT. Its protein product is CASSLTGTGSAEAFF.